Following are 27 T cell receptor beta chains from one sample sequenced in a study of cytomegalovirus exposure and HLA in healthy donors. Researchers ran the PCR with 60 Vbeta and 13 Jbeta primers. The protocol was immunoSEQ multiplex PCR, while the TCRdb copy is restricted to in-frame clones and leaves out a portion. This table has 76,000 or so clones, roughly 73% appearing once. The specimen sequenced was PBMCs. The source is a woman in her thirties or forties in good health and CMV-seropositive.

This clone was counted a few times. This sequence joins TRBV4-3 and TRBJ2-3, with 11 positions matching TRBD2. Germline V gene sequence: CDR1 LGHNA, CDR2 YSLEER. J gave up 1 base and V 4 bases, and 4 bases lay outside the gene matches. This CDR3 comprises 16 residues. The CDR3 DNA reads TGCGCCAGCAGCCCTCTAGCGGGAGGCGGCACAGATACGCAGTATTTT. It codes for CASSPLAGGGTDTQYF.

The chain is built from TRBV2 and TRBJ2-3; 8 nucleotides match TRBD2. V lost 3 bases to trimming and J lost 4 bases; unmatched junction nucleotides: 0. This CDR3 is 13 amino acids long. Per the germline V gene, CDR1 is SNHLY and CDR2 is FYNNEI. This chain's CDR3 is CASSDGGADTQYF. The CDR3 DNA reads as TGTGCCAGCAGTGACGGGGGGGCAGATACGCAGTATTTT.

This clone has more than one count but fewer than ten. This sequence joins TRBV4-3 and TRBJ1-5; D unclear. The CDR3 has 17 residues. Trimming pared 4 bases from V and 5 bases from J, leaving 21 bases between. Per germline, CDR1 LGHNA and CDR2 YSLEER. DNA for the CDR3: TGCGCCAGCAGCCGGAATTTAGGAGGGAGCGGGTATCAGCCCCAGCATTTT. It encodes CASSRNLGGSGYQPQHF.

This chain uses TRBV27 with TRBJ1-2, with D possibly being TRBD1 (6 bases). The CDR3 is made up of 16 amino acids. Germline loops: CDR1 MNHEY, CDR2 SMNVEV (reference sequence). Trimming pared 0 bases from V and 2 bases from J, leaving 13 bases between. DNA for the CDR3: TGTGCCAGCAGTTTATCGATAGGAACAGGGAACTATGGCTACACCTTC. As protein: CASSLSIGTGNYGYTF.

The chain is built from TRBV6-5 and TRBJ1-1; perhaps TRBD1 as D (5 bases). CDR3 length: 14 residues. Trimming stripped 4 bases from V and 4 bases from J, with 13 bases between. Germline CDR1 MNHEY, CDR2 SVGAGI. The CDR3 sequence is CASSSGGLSTEAFF. CDR3 nucleotides: TGTGCCAGCAGTTCGGGGGGGTTGAGCACTGAAGCTTTCTTT.

The sample holds a few counts of this clone. The V call is TRBV28, the J call TRBJ2-6; 8 bases match TRBD2. The J segment lost 0 bases and the V segment lost 10 bases, leaving 8 bases of the junction unmatched. The CDR3 is made up of 16 amino acids. Germline assignment: CDR1 MDHEN and CDR2 SYDVKM. The CDR3, as DNA: TGTGCCACCGGGCGGGGGGAAGCCTCTGGGGCCAACGTCCTGACTTTC. Translated, it gives CATGRGEASGANVLTF. The entire variable domain, with the rest obtained from reference TRBV28 and TRBJ2-6, is as follows: DVKVTQSSRYLVKRTGEKVFLECVQDMDHENMFWYRQDPGLGLRLIYFSYDVKMKEKGDIPEGYSVSREKKERFSLILESASTNQTSMYLCATGRGEASGANVLTFGAGSRLTVL.

The J gene is TRBJ1-3, the V gene TRBV7-8; D unclear. Germline V gene sequence: CDR1 SGHVS, CDR2 FQNEAQ. This CDR3 is 16 amino acids long. V was pared by 2 bases and J by 4 bases, with 15 bases between. The CDR3: CASSLMGDISGNTIYF. CDR3 nucleotide sequence: TGTGCCAGCAGCTTAATGGGCGACATCAGCGGAAACACCATATATTTT.

This clone was found a few times. The CDR3 loop reads CASSQGLAGSYEQYF. The CDR3 DNA sequence: TGTGCCAGCAGCCAGGGACTAGCGGGCTCCTACGAGCAGTACTTC. This sequence joins TRBV4-2 and TRBJ2-7; 12 positions match TRBD2. The germline V gene encodes CDR1 LGHNA and CDR2 YNFKEQ. The ends lost 3 bases at V and 0 bases at J; junction bases unmatched: 0. The CDR3 spans 15 residues.

This chain joins TRBV30 and TRBJ2-7; D is undetermined. The ends were cut back, 0 bases at V and 3 bases at J, with 9 bases in the middle. The CDR3 length is 13 residues. Germline CDR1 and CDR2: GTSNPN and SVGIG (reference sequence). The CDR3 coding sequence is TGTGCCTGGAGTGTCAACAGCCTCTACGAGCAGTACTTC. This gives the protein CAWSVNSLYEQYF.

This chain joins TRBV2 and TRBJ2-7, with D unresolved. This CDR3 comprises 13 residues. The V gene's germline CDR1 is SNHLY and CDR2 FYNNEI. V was clipped by 4 bases and J by 2 bases, with 9 bases between them. The CDR3 DNA is TGTGCCAGCAGTGCACAGAATACCTACGAGCAGTACTTC. Protein product: CASSAQNTYEQYF.

The chain uses TRBV4-1 and TRBJ2-7; 9 bases match TRBD1. The trim removed 1 base at V and 2 bases at J, leaving 9 bases unmatched. The CDR3 has 17 residues. Germline CDR1 reads MGHRA; CDR2 reads YSYEKL. CDR3 sequence reads: CASSQGLPGQGTYEQYF. The DNA of the CDR3 is TGCGCCAGCAGCCAAGGTTTGCCGGGACAGGGAACCTACGAGCAGTACTTC.

The chain links TRBV5-8 to TRBJ1-1; 11 bases are shared with TRBD1. Germline lookup yields CDR1 SGHTS and CDR2 YDEGEE. The length of the CDR3 is 15 residues. With 0 bases clipped from V and 5 bases from J, the junction kept 3 bases outside the gene matches. The CDR3 region has the DNA TGTGCCAGCAGCTTGGGGACAGGGGGCTTGACTGAAGCTTTCTTT. The encoded protein is CASSLGTGGLTEAFF. The variable domain in full, with the rest retrieved from reference TRBV5-8 and TRBJ1-1, is EAGVTQSPTHLIKTRGQQATLRCSPISGHTSVYWYQQALGLGLQFLLWYDEGEERNRGNFPPRFSGRQFPNYSSELNVNALELEDSALYLCASSLGTGGLTEAFFGQGTRLTVV.

This clone turned up a few times. The genes are TRBV2 and TRBJ2-3, with D tentatively TRBD2 (6 bases). CDR1 is SNHLY and CDR2 is FYNNEI in the germline V gene. This CDR3 has 15 residues. Trimming stripped 8 bases from V and 5 bases from J, with 20 bases between. In nucleotides, the CDR3 is TGTGCCAGCGGTCCGGGGGACCTCGGGGGAGATACGCAGTATTTT. Its protein product is CASGPGDLGGDTQYF.

This chain uses TRBV27 with TRBJ2-3; the match to TRBD2 covers 7 bases. This CDR3 has 15 residues. V was pared by 9 bases and J by 0 bases, with 9 bases of the junction left unmatched. CDR1 and CDR2 (germline): MNHEY, SMNVEV (reference sequence). Written as DNA, the CDR3 is TGTGCCAGTGCTGCGGGAGCGGCTAGCACAGATACGCAGTATTTT. The encoded protein is CASAAGAASTDTQYF.

This clone was seen a handful of times. The V gene is TRBV2, the J gene TRBJ1-2; possible D gene TRBD1, 5 bases. The length of the CDR3 is 13 residues. The germline V gene encodes CDR1 SNHLY and CDR2 FYNNEI. V dropped 8 bases and J dropped 1 base, with 11 bases sitting between them. The CDR3 spells CASGAANNYGYTF. The DNA of the CDR3 is TGTGCCAGCGGGGCAGCGAATAACTATGGCTACACCTTC.

The rearrangement links TRBV23-1 to TRBJ1-5; tentative D call: TRBD1 (6 bases). Being an ORF, TRBV23-1 has a function that is uncertain. V was trimmed by 0 bases and J by 4 bases, leaving 13 bases between them. The CDR3 runs 16 residues. The CDR3 sequence: CASSQSGGAGNQPQHF. As DNA, the CDR3 is TGCGCCAGCAGTCAATCGGGGGGGGCTGGAAATCAGCCCCAGCATTTT.

V gene TRBV10-2 combines with J gene TRBJ2-3; 7 bases match TRBD2. The CDR3 totals 14 residues. V gave up 7 bases and J gave up 0 bases; unmatched junction bases: 4. Germline assignment: CDR1 WSHSY and CDR2 SAAADI. In nucleotides, the CDR3 is TGCGCCAGCATCGGGGGGATTAGCACAGATACGCAGTATTTT. Residues: CASIGGISTDTQYF.

This CDR3 is CASSSGGAETQYF. Written as DNA, the CDR3 is TGTGCCAGCAGTTCGGGAGGGGCAGAGACCCAGTACTTC. The chain recombines TRBV27 with TRBJ2-5; 8 bases fit TRBD2. The CDR3 totals 13 residues. The trim removed 4 bases at V and 4 bases at J, leaving 2 bases unmatched. Germline CDR1 reads MNHEY; CDR2 reads SMNVEV (reference sequence).

CDR3 bases: TGTGCCAGCAGCCGGGACTGGGTAACCAATGAGCAGTTCTTC. It is translated as CASSRDWVTNEQFF. V gene TRBV6-4 combines with J gene TRBJ2-1; tentatively, D is TRBD2 (6 bases). V lost 6 bases, J lost 6 bases, and 15 bases lay in between. CDR1 and CDR2 from the germline V gene are MRHNA and SNTAGT. The CDR3 length is 14 residues.

This clone was picked up one time. The chain links TRBV5-1 to TRBJ2-3, with 7 bases aligning to TRBD1. The germline V gene has CDR1 SGHRS and CDR2 YFSETQ. V lost 4 bases to trimming and J lost 2 bases; unmatched junction nucleotides: 7. The CDR3 totals 15 residues. CDR3 DNA sequence: TGCGCCAGCAGCCGAGGGGACAGCCCCACAGATACGCAGTATTTT. It codes for CASSRGDSPTDTQYF.

This rearrangement joins TRBV28 to TRBJ2-7; 9 bases are a match to TRBD1. Per the germline V gene, CDR1 is MDHEN and CDR2 is SYDVKM. Trimming took 10 bases from V and 4 from J; bases not matched to a gene: 5. This CDR3 is built from 12 residues. The CDR3 DNA reads as TGTGCCACCCGGGACAGGGAATACGAGCAGTACTTC. Protein product: CATRDREYEQYF.

This chain connects TRBV4-3 to TRBJ1-4; 8 bases align to TRBD1. The CDR3 has 16 residues. Trimming at V came to 1 base and at J to 5 bases, leaving 6 bases not matched to a gene. In germline, CDR1 is LGHNA, CDR2 YSLEER. The CDR3 here is CASSQVQGAGNEKLFF. The CDR3 DNA is TGCGCCAGCAGCCAAGTCCAGGGGGCTGGAAATGAAAAACTGTTTTTT.

The chain couples TRBV12-5 to TRBJ1-5, with D uncertain. Germline lookup yields CDR1 LGHNT and CDR2 FRNRAP. The ends were cut back, 7 bases at V and 4 bases at J, with 11 bases in the middle. There are 13 residues in the CDR3. DNA for the CDR3: TGTGCTAGTGCCTTGGGCGGGAATCAGCCCCAGCATTTT. As protein: CASALGGNQPQHF.

This chain uses TRBV9 with TRBJ1-1; 7 nucleotides align to TRBD1. The junction had 6 bases not matched to a gene; V was cut back by 4 bases and J by 3 bases. This CDR3 is built from 14 residues. Germline lookup yields CDR1 SGDLS and CDR2 YYNGEE. Written as DNA, the CDR3 is TGTGCCAGCAGCCCCACAGACAGGGACACTGAAGCTTTCTTT. This sequence encodes CASSPTDRDTEAFF.

The V call is TRBV7-6, the J call TRBJ2-1, with 10 bases matching TRBD1. The CDR3 totals 19 residues. Per the germline V gene, CDR1 is SGHVS and CDR2 is FNYEAQ. Losses at the gene ends were 2 bases for V and 7 bases for J; bases not matched to a gene: 17. The CDR3 loop reads CASSLRQGAWAGGENEQFF. Here the CDR3 DNA reads TGTGCCAGCAGCTTACGACAGGGGGCTTGGGCGGGGGGAGAAAATGAGCAGTTCTTC.

This clone showed up just a few times. The junction departs from the called germline gene at one end, perhaps through a read error. The chain carries TRBV29-1 and TRBJ2-3; 8 positions match TRBD1. Germline V gives CDR1 SQVTM, CDR2 ANQGSEA. The CDR3 totals 14 residues. The CDR3 spells CSAERDRWTDTQYF. The CDR3 DNA sequence: TGCAGCGCTGAACGGGACAGGTGGACAGATACGCAGTATTTT.

The chain carries TRBV19 and TRBJ1-1; TRBD1 might be the D (5 bases). The CDR3 is 14 residues long. In germline, CDR1 is LNHDA, CDR2 SQIVND (reference sequence). Trimming removed 5 bases at V and 0 bases at J, with 10 bases between. Here the CDR3 DNA reads TGTGCCAGTAGTTACCTAGGGGTGAACACTGAAGCTTTCTTT. Translated, it gives CASSYLGVNTEAFF.